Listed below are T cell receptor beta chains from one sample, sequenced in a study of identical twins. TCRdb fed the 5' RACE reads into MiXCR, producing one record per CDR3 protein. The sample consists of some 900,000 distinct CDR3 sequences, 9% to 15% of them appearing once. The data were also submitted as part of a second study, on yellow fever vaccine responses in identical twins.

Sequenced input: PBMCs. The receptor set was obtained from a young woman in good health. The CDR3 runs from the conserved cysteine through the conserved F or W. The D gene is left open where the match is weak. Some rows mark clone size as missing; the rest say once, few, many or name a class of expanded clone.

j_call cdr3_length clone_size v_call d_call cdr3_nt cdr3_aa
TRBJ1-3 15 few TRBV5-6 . TGTGCCAGCAGCCCTTTTGGGGGTTCGGGAAACACCATATATTTT CASSPFGGSGNTIYF
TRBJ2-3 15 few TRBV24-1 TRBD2 TGTGCCACAGCCGGGGCTAGCGGGAGGCCAGATACGCAGTATTTT CATAGASGRPDTQYF
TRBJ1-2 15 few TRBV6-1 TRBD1 TGTGCCAGCAGTCAAACGGGACAGGGGTTCTATGGCTACACCTTC CASSQTGQGFYGYTF
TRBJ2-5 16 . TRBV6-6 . TGTGCCAGCAGTCAATCAGTAGGACAACTCCAAGAGACCCAGTACTTC CASSQSVGQLQETQYF
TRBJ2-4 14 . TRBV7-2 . TGTGCCAGCAGCGCCAGCTTGGCCAAAAACATTCAGTACTTC CASSASLAKNIQYF
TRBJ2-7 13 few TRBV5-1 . TGCGCCAGCAGCTTGGGCGCGGGATCCGAGCAGTACTTC CASSLGAGSEQYF
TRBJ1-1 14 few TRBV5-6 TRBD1 TGTGCCAGCAGTTGGGACAGGTGGTCCACTGAAGCTTTCTTT CASSWDRWSTEAFF
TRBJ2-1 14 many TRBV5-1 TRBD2 TGCGCCAGCAGAGGGACTAGCAGGTACAATGAGCAGTTCTTC CASRGTSRYNEQFF
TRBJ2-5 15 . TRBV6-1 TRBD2 TGTGCCAGCAAAGGGAGCGGGGGGGCCCGGGAGACCCAGTACTTC CASKGSGGARETQYF
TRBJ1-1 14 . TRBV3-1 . TGTGCCAGCAGCCAGACTGGGGCCAACACTGAAGCTTTCTTT CASSQTGANTEAFF
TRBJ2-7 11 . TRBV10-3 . TGTGCCACCTCCCTCACCTACGAGCAGTACTTC CATSLTYEQYF
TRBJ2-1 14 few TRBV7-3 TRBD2 TGTGCCAGCAGCTTAGCCGCTAGCGGGCCAAGTGTGTTCTTC CASSLAASGPSVFF
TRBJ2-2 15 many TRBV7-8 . TGTGCCAGCAGCTTAGGGGACCCGAACACCGGGGAGCTGTTTTTT CASSLGDPNTGELFF
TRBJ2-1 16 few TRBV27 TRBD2 TGTGCCAGCAGTTTGTTCGGTAGCGGGAGTATCGGTGAGCAGTTCTTC CASSLFGSGSIGEQFF
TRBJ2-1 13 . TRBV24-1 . TGTGCCACCAGTGCCGGGACCCACAATGAGCAGTTCTTC CATSAGTHNEQFF
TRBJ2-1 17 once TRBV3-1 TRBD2 TGTGCCTGCACCCACCGTCAGACTAGCGGGAGTGCGAATGAGCAGTTCTTC CACTHRQTSGSANEQFF
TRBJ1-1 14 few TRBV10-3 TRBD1 TGTGCCATCACTGGGGACAGGGGTTGGACTGAAGCTTTCTTT CAITGDRGWTEAFF
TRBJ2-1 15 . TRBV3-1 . TGTGCCAGCAGAGGCCCCCGGGAGAGGTACAATGAGCAGTTCTTC CASRGPRERYNEQFF
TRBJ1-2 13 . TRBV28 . TGTGCCAGCAGCGTGGTTGGAGAGGATGGCTACACCTTC CASSVVGEDGYTF
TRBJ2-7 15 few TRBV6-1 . TGTGCCAGCAGCCAAGAAGGACAGCCACCCTACGAGCAGTACTTC CASSQEGQPPYEQYF
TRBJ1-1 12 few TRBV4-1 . TGCGCCAGCAGCCAAGTTTGGGAGGCAGCTTTCTTT CASSQVWEAAFF
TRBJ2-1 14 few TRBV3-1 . TGTGCCAGCAGCCAAGTTACCGAGGGCAATGAGCAGTTCTTC CASSQVTEGNEQFF
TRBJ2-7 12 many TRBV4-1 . TGCGCCAGCAGCCTCAGGGGGGACGAGCAGTACTTC CASSLRGDEQYF
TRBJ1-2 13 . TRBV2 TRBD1 TGTGCCAGCATGACGGACAGGGGTGATGGCTACACCTTC CASMTDRGDGYTF
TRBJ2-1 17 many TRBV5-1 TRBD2 TGCGCCAGCAGCCTACATTCGGGGGGGACCCGCTACAATGAGCAGTTCTTC CASSLHSGGTRYNEQFF
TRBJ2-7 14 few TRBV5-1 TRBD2 TGCGCCAGCAGCCACCGGGCCGGGGGGTACGAGCAGTACTTC CASSHRAGGYEQYF
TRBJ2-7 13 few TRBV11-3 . TGTGCCAGCGGGCGGGGAAACTCCTACGAGCAGTACTTC CASGRGNSYEQYF
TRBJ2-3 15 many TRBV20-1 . TGCAGTGCTAAACGATTGGGCGGGAACACAGATACGCAGTATTTT CSAKRLGGNTDTQYF
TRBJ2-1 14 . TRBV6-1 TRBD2 TGTGCCAGCAAAAGCGGGACGACCTACAATGAGCAGTTCTTC CASKSGTTYNEQFF
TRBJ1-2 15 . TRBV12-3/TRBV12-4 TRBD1 TGTGCCAGCAGTTCCCTAACTGGGACAGGGGATGGCTACACCTTC CASSSLTGTGDGYTF
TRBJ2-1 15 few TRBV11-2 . TGTGCCAGCAGCTTAGGAGCGAGCGAGCACAATGAGCAGTTCTTC CASSLGASEHNEQFF
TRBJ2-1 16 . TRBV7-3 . TGTGCCAGCAGCTTACGCCTAGCCAACTCCTACAATGAGCAGTTCTTC CASSLRLANSYNEQFF
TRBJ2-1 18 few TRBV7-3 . TGTGCCAGCAGCTTATTAGGCATGGCGGTACTCTCCTACAATGAGCAGTTCTTC CASSLLGMAVLSYNEQFF
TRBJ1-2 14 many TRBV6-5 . TGTGCCAGCAGTTACAGGCAGACTAACTATGGCTACACCTTC CASSYRQTNYGYTF
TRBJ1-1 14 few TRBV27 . TGTGCCAGCACCGCTTCAGGCCGAGCCTCTGAAGCTTTCTTT CASTASGRASEAFF
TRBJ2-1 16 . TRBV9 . TGTGCCAGCAGCGTAGAGTGGGAGGTGCCCTACAATGAGCAGTTCTTC CASSVEWEVPYNEQFF
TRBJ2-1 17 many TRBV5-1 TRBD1 TGCGCCAGCAGCTTAATACCGACAGGGGGCTTCATCAATGAGCAGTTCTTC CASSLIPTGGFINEQFF
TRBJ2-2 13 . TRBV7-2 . TGTGCCAGCAGCTTTTTTTTGGATGGGGAGCTGTTTTTT CASSFFLDGELFF
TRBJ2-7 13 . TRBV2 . TGTGCCAGCCTAGCCCCCACCACCTACGAGCAGTACTTC CASLAPTTYEQYF
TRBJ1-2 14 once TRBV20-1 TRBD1 TGCAGTGCTAGAGTACAGGGGGCGCGGAATGGCTACACCTTC CSARVQGARNGYTF